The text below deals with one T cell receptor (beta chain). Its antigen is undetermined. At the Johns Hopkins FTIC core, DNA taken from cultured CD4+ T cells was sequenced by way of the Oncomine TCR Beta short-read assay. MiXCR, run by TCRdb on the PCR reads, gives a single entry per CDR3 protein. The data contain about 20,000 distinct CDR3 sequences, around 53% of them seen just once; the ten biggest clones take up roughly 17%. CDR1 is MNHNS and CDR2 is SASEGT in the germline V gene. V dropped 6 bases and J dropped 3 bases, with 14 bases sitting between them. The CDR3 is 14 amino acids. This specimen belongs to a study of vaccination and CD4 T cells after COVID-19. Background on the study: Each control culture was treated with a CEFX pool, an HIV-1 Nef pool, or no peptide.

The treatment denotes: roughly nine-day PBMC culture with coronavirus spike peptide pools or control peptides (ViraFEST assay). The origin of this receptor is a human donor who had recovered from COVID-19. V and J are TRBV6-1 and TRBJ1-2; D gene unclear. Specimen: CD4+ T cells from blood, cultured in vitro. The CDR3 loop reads CASRTPGWDYGYTF. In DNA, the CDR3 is TGTGCCAGCAGAACACCGGGGTGGGACTATGGCTACACCTTC.